This TCR beta chain emerged from a study of blood T cell repertoires in COVID-19. Clones were read by immunoSEQ multiplex PCR, and TCRdb kept only the in-frame ones, dropping some. The sample records about 200,000 clones, 65% to 85% being singletons. The germline V gene has CDR1 MGHRA and CDR2 YSYEKL. The V end was cut by 1 base, the J end by 4 bases, with 14 bases between. The CDR3 has 15 residues. The sequenced sample consisted of PBMCs or T cells enriched from blood (not recorded which). The sequence was obtained from a man in his forties or fifties who had recovered from COVID-19. The chain couples TRBV4-1 to TRBJ2-7; D is perhaps TRBD1 (5 bases). The CDR3 bases are TGCGCCAGCAGCCAAGTTGGGGCACTCATTTACGAGCAGTACTTC. It codes for CASSQVGALIYEQYF.